The clone carrying this T cell receptor beta chain was picked up a small number of times. These data originate in a study of cytomegalovirus exposure and HLA in healthy donors. Study overall: An analysis done earlier identified about 100 million unique TCR beta sequences from approximately 170 million T cells.

It was with 60 Vbeta and 13 Jbeta primers that the PCR ran. Profiled with immunoSEQ multiplex PCR; TCRdb holds only in-frame clones, not every one. The data hold 200,000 or so clones, with approximately 80% observed a single time. The clonotype comes from a boy aged 2-15 years in good health and CMV-seronegative. Sample: PBMCs.

This CDR3 is CASRGQGTNEKLFF. The CDR3 coding sequence is TGTGCCAGCAGGGGACAGGGGACTAATGAAAAACTGTTTTTT. The rearrangement uses TRBV2 and TRBJ1-4, with TRBD1 matching 10 bases. J gave up 2 bases and V 6 bases, and 0 bases lay outside the gene matches. The CDR3 runs to 14 residues. Germline-derived CDR1 and CDR2 are SNHLY and FYNNEI.